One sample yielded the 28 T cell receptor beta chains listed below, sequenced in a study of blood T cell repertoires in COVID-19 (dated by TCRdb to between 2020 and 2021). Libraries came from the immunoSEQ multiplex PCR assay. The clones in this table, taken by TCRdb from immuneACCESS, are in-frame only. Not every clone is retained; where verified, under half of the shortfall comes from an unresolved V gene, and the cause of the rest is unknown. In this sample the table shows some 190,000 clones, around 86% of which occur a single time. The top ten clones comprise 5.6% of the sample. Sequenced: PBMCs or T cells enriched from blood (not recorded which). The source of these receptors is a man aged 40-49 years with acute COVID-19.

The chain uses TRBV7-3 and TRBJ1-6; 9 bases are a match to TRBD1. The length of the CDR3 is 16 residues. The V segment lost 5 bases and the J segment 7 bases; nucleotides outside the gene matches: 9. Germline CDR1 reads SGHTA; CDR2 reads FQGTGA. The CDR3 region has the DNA TGTGCCAGCAGCCCTGGGGGACAGGGTTCCAATTCACCCCTCCACTTT. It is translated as CASSPGGQGSNSPLHF.

CDR3: CASSLSGTSGRWEQYF. CDR3 sequence (DNA): TGTGCCAGCAGCTTATCAGGGACTAGCGGGAGGTGGGAGCAGTACTTC. This sequence joins TRBV11-2 and TRBJ2-7; TRBD2 matches 15 bases. The CDR3 totals 16 residues. The V gene's germline CDR1 is SGHAT and CDR2 FQNNGV. V was pared by 2 bases and J by 7 bases, with 6 bases of the junction left unmatched.

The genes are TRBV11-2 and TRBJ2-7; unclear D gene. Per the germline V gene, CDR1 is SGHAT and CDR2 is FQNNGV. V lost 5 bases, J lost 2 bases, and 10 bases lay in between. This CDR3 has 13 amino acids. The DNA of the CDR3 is TGTGCCAGCAGCACAACTCGGGCCTACGAGCAGTACTTC. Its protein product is CASSTTRAYEQYF.

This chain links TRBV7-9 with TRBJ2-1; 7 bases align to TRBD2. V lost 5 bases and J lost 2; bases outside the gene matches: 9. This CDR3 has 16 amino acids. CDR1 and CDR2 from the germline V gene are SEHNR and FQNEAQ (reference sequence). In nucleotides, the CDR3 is TGTGCCAGCAGCCCACATGGGGGGGAGACCTACAATGAGCAGTTCTTC. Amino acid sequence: CASSPHGGETYNEQFF. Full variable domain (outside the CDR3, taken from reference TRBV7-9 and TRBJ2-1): DTGVSQNPRHKITKRGQNVTFRCDPISEHNRLYWYRQTLGQGPEFLTYFQNEAQLEKSRLLSDRFSAERPKGSFSTLEIQRTEQGDSAMYLCASSPHGGETYNEQFFGPGTRLTVL.

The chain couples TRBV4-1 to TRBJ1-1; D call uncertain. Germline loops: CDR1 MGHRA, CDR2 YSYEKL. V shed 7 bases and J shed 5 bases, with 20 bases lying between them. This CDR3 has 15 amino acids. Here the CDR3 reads CASKEFGRLGTEAFF. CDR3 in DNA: TGCGCCAGCAAAGAGTTTGGGAGGTTGGGGACTGAAGCTTTCTTT.

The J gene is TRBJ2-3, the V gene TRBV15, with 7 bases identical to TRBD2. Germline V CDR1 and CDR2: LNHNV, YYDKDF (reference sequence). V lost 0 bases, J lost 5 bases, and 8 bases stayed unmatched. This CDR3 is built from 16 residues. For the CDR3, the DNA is TGTGCCACCAGCAGAGATCTTGCGGGAGCCGGAGATACGCAGTATTTT. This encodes CATSRDLAGAGDTQYF.

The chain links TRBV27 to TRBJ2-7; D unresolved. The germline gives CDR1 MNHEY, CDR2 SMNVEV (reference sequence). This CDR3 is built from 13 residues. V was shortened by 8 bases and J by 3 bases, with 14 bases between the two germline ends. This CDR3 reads CASGRNVLYEQYF. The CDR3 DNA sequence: TGTGCCAGCGGTAGAAACGTACTCTACGAGCAGTACTTC.

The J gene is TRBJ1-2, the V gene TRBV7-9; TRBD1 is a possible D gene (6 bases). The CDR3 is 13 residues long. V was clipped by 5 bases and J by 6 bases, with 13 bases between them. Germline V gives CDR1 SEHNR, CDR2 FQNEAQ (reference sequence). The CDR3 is CASSPQGLHGYTF. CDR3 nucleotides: TGTGCCAGCAGCCCACAGGGTTTACATGGCTACACCTTC.

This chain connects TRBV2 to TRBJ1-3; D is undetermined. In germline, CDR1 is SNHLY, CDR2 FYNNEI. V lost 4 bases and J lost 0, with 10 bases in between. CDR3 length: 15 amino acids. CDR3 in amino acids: CASSVEDASGNTIYF. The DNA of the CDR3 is TGTGCCAGCAGTGTAGAGGATGCCTCTGGAAACACCATATATTTT.

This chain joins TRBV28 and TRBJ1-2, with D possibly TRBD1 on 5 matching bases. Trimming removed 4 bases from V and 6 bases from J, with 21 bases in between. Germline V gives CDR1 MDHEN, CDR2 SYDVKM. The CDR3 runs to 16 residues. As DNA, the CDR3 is TGTGCCAGCAGTTCCCCCGCAGGGTCTACTCGGGATGGCTACACCTTC. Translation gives CASSSPAGSTRDGYTF.

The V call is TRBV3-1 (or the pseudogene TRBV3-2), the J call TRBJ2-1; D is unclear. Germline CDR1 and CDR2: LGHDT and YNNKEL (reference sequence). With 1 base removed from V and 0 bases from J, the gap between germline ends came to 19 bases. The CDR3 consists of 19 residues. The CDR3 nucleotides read TGTGCCAGCAGCCAAGTCAGCATCCGCACTCCTAGCTCCTACAATGAGCAGTTCTTC. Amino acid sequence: CASSQVSIRTPSSYNEQFF.

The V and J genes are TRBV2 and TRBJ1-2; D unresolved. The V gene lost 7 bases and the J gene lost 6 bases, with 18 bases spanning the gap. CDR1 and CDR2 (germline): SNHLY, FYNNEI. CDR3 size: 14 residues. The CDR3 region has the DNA TGTGCCAGCATCGGGTGGGTAGGAAGTGATGGCTACACCTTC. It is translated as CASIGWVGSDGYTF.

DNA for the CDR3: TGTGCCAGCTCCCAATCAGCAGGGTACGAGCAGTACTTC. Its translation: CASSQSAGYEQYF. J is TRBJ2-7 and V is TRBV18, with D maybe TRBD1 (5 bases). Trimming removed 6 bases at V and 4 bases at J, with 13 bases between. Germline CDR1 is KGHSH and CDR2 is LQKENI. This CDR3 contains 13 residues.

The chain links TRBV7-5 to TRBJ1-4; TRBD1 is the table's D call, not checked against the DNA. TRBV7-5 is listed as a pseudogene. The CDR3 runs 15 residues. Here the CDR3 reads CARSSTGTYREKLFF. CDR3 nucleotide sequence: TGTGCCAGAAGCTCCACCGGGACATATAGGGAAAAACTGTTTTTT.

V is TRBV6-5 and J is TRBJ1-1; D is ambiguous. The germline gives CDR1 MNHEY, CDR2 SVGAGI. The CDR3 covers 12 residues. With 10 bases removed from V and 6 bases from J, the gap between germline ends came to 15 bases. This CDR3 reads CATNSGSAEAFF. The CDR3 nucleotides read TGTGCCACCAACTCGGGTTCCGCTGAAGCTTTCTTT.

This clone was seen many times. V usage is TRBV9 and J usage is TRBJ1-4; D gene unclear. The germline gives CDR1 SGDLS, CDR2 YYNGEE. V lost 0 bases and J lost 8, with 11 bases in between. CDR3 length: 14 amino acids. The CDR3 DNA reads TGTGCCAGCAGCGTAGCTGGAGAGGTCGAAAAACTGTTTTTT. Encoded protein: CASSVAGEVEKLFF.

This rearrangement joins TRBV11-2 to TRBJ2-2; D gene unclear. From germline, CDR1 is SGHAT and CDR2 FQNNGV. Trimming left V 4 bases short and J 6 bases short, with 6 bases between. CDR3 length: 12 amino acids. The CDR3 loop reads CASSSIPGELFF. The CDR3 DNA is TGTGCCAGCAGCTCCATTCCCGGGGAGCTGTTTTTT.

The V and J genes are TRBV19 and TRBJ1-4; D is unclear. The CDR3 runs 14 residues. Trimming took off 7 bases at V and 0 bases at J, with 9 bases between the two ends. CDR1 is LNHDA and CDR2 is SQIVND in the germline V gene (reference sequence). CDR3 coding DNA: TGTGCCAGTACCCGGGGAGCAACTAATGAAAAACTGTTTTTT. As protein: CASTRGATNEKLFF.

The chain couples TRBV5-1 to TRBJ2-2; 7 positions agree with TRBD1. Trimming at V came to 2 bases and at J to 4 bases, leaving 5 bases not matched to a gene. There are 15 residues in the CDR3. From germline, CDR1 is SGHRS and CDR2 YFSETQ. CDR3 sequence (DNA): TGCGCCAGCAGCTTTGGTGCAGGGGGCACCGGGGAGCTGTTTTTT. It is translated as CASSFGAGGTGELFF.

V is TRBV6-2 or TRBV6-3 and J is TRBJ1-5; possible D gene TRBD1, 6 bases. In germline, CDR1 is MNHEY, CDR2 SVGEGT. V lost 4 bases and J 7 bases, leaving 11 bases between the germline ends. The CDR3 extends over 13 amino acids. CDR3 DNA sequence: TGTGCCAGCAGTTTACAGGGCCACCAGCCCCAGCATTTT. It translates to CASSLQGHQPQHF.

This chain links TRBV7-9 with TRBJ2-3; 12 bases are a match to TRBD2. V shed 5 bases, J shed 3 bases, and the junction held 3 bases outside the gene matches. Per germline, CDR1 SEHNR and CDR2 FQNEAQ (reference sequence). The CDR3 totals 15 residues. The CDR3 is CASSPLAGGTDTQYF. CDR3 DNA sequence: TGTGCCAGCAGCCCACTAGCGGGAGGTACAGATACGCAGTATTTT.

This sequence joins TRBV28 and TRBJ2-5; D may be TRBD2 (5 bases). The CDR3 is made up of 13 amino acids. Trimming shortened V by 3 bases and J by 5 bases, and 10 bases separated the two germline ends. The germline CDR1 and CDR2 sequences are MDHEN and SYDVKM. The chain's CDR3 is CASSFGVGETQYF. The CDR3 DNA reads TGTGCCAGCAGTTTCGGGGTTGGCGAGACCCAGTACTTC.

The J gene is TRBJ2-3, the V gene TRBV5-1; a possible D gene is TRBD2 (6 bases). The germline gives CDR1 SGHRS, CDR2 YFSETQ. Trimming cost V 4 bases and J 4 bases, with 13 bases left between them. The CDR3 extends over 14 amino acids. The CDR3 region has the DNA TGCGCCAGCAGCCCCGAGGGCGGGGCAGATACGCAGTATTTT. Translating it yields CASSPEGGADTQYF. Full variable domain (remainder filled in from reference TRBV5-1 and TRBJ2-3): KAGVTQTPRYLIKTRGQQVTLSCSPISGHRSVSWYQQTPGQGLQFLFEYFSETQRNKGNFPGRFSGRQFSNSRSEMNVSTLELGDSALYLCASSPEGGADTQYFGPGTRLTVL.

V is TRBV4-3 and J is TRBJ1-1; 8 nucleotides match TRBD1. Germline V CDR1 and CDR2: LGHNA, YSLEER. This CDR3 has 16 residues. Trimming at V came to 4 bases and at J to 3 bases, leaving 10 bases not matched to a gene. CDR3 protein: CASSLRQGRRDTEAFF. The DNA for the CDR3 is TGCGCCAGCAGCCTGAGACAGGGGAGAAGAGACACTGAAGCTTTCTTT.

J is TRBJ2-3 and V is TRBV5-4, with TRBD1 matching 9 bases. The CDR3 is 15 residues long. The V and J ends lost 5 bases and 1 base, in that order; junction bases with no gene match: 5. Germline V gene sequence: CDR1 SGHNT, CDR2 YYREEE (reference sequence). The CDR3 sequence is CASRRDRGGTDTQYF. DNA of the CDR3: TGTGCCAGCAGGCGTGACAGGGGGGGCACAGATACGCAGTATTTT.

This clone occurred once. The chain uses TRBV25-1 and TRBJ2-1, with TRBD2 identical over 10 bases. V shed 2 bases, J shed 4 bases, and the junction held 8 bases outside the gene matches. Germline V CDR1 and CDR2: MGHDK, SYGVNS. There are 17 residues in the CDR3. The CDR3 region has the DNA TGTGCCAGCAGTGAAGTTACGGGACTAGCGAGTTACAATGAGCAGTTCTTC. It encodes CASSEVTGLASYNEQFF.

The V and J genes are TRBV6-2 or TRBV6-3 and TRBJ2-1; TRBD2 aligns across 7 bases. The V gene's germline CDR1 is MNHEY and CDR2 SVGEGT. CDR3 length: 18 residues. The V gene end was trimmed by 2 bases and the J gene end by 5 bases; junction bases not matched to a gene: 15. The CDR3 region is CASSYPILAARRDNEQFF. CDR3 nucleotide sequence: TGTGCCAGCAGTTACCCCATTCTAGCGGCCCGGAGGGACAATGAGCAGTTCTTC.

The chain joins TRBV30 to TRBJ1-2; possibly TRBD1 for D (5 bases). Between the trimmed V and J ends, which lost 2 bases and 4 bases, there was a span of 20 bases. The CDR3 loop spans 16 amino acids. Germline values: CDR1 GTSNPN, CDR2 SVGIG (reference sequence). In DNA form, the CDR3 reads TGTGCCTGGAGTCCGCCGGGTCTGGGGGGTGGCTATGGCTACACCTTC. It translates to CAWSPPGLGGGYGYTF.